Listed below are T cell receptor beta chains from one sample, sequenced in a study of Ad26.COV2.S vaccination and SARS-CoV-2 variants. Sequencing used immunoSEQ multiplex PCR; TCRdb keeps in-frame clones, though not all of them. This table has a few hundred thousand clones, about nine tenths appearing once. The specimen was peripheral blood, collected in a trial of Ad26.COV2.S vaccine versus placebo. The receptors were gathered from a person aged 18-60 years who received the Ad26.COV2.S COVID-19 vaccine or a placebo. Both conserved end residues are part of each CDR3. The size field is filled for only some rows; it gives once, few, many or a size class.

v_gene	j_gene	abundance	CDR3aa
TRBV4-3	TRBJ1-2	.	CASSQDAGGRGYTF
TRBV5-4	TRBJ2-1	.	CASSSRTGGSEQFF
TRBV7-2	TRBJ2-3	once	CASSLTRAYRTDTQYF
TRBV6-5	TRBJ2-6	.	CASSYSSQFGVNVLTF
TRBV12-5	TRBJ2-5	.	CASGLGLAGAQETQYF
TRBV7-3	TRBJ2-7	.	CASSLGQGADEQYF
TRBV6-4	TRBJ1-1	.	CASSDSRGREAFF
TRBV19	TRBJ1-2	.	CASSIEAGNYGYTF
TRBV5-1	TRBJ2-1	once	CASIGGSYNEQFF
TRBV19	TRBJ2-3	.	CASSIDLAGGGDTQYF
TRBV6-5	TRBJ1-2	once	CASSYSKAPRWDGYTF
TRBV19	TRBJ2-7	.	CASKQGGTSYEQYF
TRBV5-1	TRBJ1-1	.	CASSPQSDTEAFF
TRBV25-1	TRBJ1-2	.	CASSLGQSYGYTF
TRBV14	TRBJ1-6	.	CASSQFSGNDSPLHF
TRBV7-9	TRBJ2-4	.	CASTSLGSQKNIQYF
TRBV9	TRBJ1-2	once	CASSEGTGRNYGYTF
TRBV18	TRBJ2-7	few	CASSPVSYEQYF
TRBV4-2	TRBJ2-7	.	CASSQGYRDWDEQYF
TRBV9	TRBJ1-1	.	CASSVIDTEAFF
TRBV6-5	TRBJ2-1	.	CASSRAGGTLNEQFF
TRBV9	TRBJ2-1	.	CASSVGGAGASYNEQFF
TRBV7-9	TRBJ1-2	.	CASSLGAYTF
TRBV4-1	TRBJ1-3	.	CASSSRVGVSGNTIYF
TRBV18	TRBJ2-5	.	CASSPFVYETQYF
TRBV19	TRBJ2-1	once	CASSLAGTPSSYNEQFF
TRBV30	TRBJ2-1	.	CALARSDNEQFF
TRBV25-1	TRBJ2-1	once	CASRRHGKWDEQFF
TRBV5-4	TRBJ1-2	few	CASSYRGGYGYTF
TRBV7-2	TRBJ1-3	.	CASSPDAQTGNTIYF
TRBV7-9	TRBJ1-1	.	CASSFTSDTEAFF
TRBV29-1	TRBJ2-2	.	CSVEGWADGELFF
TRBV5-6	TRBJ1-3	.	CASSLTGHLNSGNTIYF
TRBV6-2/TRBV6-3	TRBJ2-2	.	CASSSNLLAGAQHGELFF
TRBV19	TRBJ1-6	.	CASTPRGTRDSPLHF
TRBV11-1	TRBJ2-7	.	CASSLSSYEQYF
TRBV6-5	TRBJ2-1	.	CATWDVSYNEQFF
TRBV3-1/TRBV3-2	TRBJ2-1	.	CASSLKRGGYNEQFF
TRBV29-1	TRBJ1-2	.	CSAGGTYMGSYGYTF
TRBV4-3	TRBJ2-2	.	CASSQVLRDGRHEVGELFF
TRBV6-1	TRBJ1-2	.	CASSEGVDAPFYGYTF
TRBV6-5	TRBJ1-1	few	CASRQSVDTEAFF
TRBV18	TRBJ2-1	.	CASSPRTSEDEQFF
TRBV19	TRBJ1-3	.	CASSRGGTGGIGNTIYF
TRBV18	TRBJ1-5	.	CASSTTGTGFNQPQHF
TRBV5-5	TRBJ2-3	.	CASSLLTDTQYF
TRBV11-2	TRBJ1-5	.	CASSLAGVYQPQHF
TRBV14	TRBJ2-2	few	CASSPLAQARGTGELFF
TRBV6-5	TRBJ1-2	.	CASSYSLGGATLGYTF
TRBV6-6	TRBJ1-1	.	CASSYSVRGTDEAFF
TRBV28	TRBJ1-3	few	CASSLLRAAGNTIYF
TRBV19	TRBJ1-5	.	CASSITSNQPQHF
TRBV19	TRBJ2-3	.	CASSTKSSGGRTDTQYF
TRBV6-6	TRBJ1-1	few	CASSYSLRSMNTEAFF
TRBV27	TRBJ2-7	.	CASSLYGGAYEQYF
TRBV10-3	TRBJ1-5	.	CATKHDSNQPQHF
TRBV30	TRBJ1-1	.	CAWSVPGVNTEAFF
TRBV6-6	TRBJ1-2	.	CASSYDSAYGYTF